This T cell receptor (beta chain) was captured in a study of radiotherapy plus CTLA-4 blockade in lung cancer. Study as a whole: Overall, less than 20% of patients showed an objective response, while about 29% attained disease control. Whole-study findings and limits: Tumor-origin TCR clones grew in blood after radiotherapy plus ipilimumab. The best predictor of response was reported to be early blood T cell clone dynamics, with interferon-beta.

Notes on this clone: Its antigen is unidentified.

V lost 5 bases, J lost 8 bases, and 12 bases stayed unmatched. CDR3 length equals 16 residues. Germline loops: CDR1 MNHNY, CDR2 SVGAGI (reference sequence). Lung cancer patients with chemo-refractory metastatic non-small-cell disease were given focal radiation plus CTLA-4 blockade with ipilimumab. Profiled with immunoSEQ multiplex PCR; TCRdb holds only in-frame clones, not every one. The repertoire includes some 30,000 clones, roughly four fifths of them detected once, and under 30% sits in the top ten. The chain recombines TRBV6-6 with TRBJ2-1; 10 bases align to TRBD2. Here the sequenced sample was peripheral blood, taken from a patient treated with radiotherapy plus ipilimumab. The receptor's source is a human donor with non-small cell lung cancer that progressed on radiotherapy plus ipilimumab. In DNA, the CDR3 is TGTGCCAGCAGTCGAGCGGGGGGGCCTAACAATGATGAGCAGTTCTTC. Translation gives CASSRAGGPNNDEQFF.